This paragraph covers one T cell receptor beta chain sequence. Original handling: Estimates of nucleated cell counts were drawn from the amplification of reference gene primers. Produced via immunoSEQ multiplex PCR; TCRdb's table is partial and in-frame only. V and J calls and clone size are given by that table; D and trimming were obtained from the DNA. This table has over 100,000 clones, roughly 69% appearing once. The data were taken from a study of blood T cell repertoires in COVID-19. Study-wide background: There were acute and convalescent COVID-19 samples, and they came from the United States, Italy and Spain.

V gave up 3 bases and J gave up 5 bases, with 5 bases separating them. This CDR3 comprises 11 residues. CDR1 LGHDT and CDR2 YNNKEL come from the germline V gene (reference sequence). The TCR sequence derives from a woman between 70 and 85 years old with acute or convalescent COVID-19. Source material: peripheral blood. The rearrangement joins TRBV3-1 (or the pseudogene TRBV3-2) to TRBJ2-7; D gene ambiguous. CDR3 amino acids: CASSQYNEQYF. The CDR3 DNA follows: TGTGCCAGCAGCCAGTACAACGAGCAGTACTTC.